The rows below give T cell receptor beta chains drawn from one sample of a study of blood T cell repertoires in COVID-19. Profiling relied on immunoSEQ multiplex PCR, and the TCRdb table lists in-frame clones only, not all of them. The top ten clones hold less than 20% of a sample with roughly 190,000 clones, less than 90% of them seen once. The specimen was peripheral blood. The receptor source for this set is a human donor in a cohort sampled during active COVID-19. Both conserved end residues are part of each CDR3. D genes are given only for firm matches. Size values are once, few and many counts, or a class for expanded clones, and some rows have none.

>NA|NA|TRBJ2-5|TRBV19
TGTGCCAGTAGTATTATGGCTAGCCTCCAAGAGACCCAGTACTTC
CASSIMASLQETQYF
>TRBD1|NA|TRBJ1-5|TRBV5-6
TGTGCCAGCAGCACGGGACAGGGCAATCAGCCCCAGCATTTT
CASSTGQGNQPQHF
>NA|NA|TRBJ1-2|TRBV19
TGTGCCAGTAGCCAAGAAACCGGACAGTTCTATGGCTACACCTTC
CASSQETGQFYGYTF
>TRBD1|NA|TRBJ1-5|TRBV24-1
TGTGCCACCAGTGATGGCAGGGGGCTATCGAGCAATCAGCCCCAGCATTTT
CATSDGRGLSSNQPQHF
>NA|few|TRBJ2-4|TRBV5-1
TGCGCCAGCAGCTCGGGACTGGAGAAAAACATTCAGTACTTC
CASSSGLEKNIQYF
>NA|few|TRBJ1-1|TRBV7-2
TGTGCCAGCAGCGGGGAGTGGTCGGGCACTGAAGCTTTCTTT
CASSGEWSGTEAFF
>NA|NA|TRBJ2-1|TRBV7-8
TGTGCCAGCAGCGGACACGAGACGATAAAGTACAATGAGCAGTTCTTC
CASSGHETIKYNEQFF
>NA|NA|TRBJ2-3|TRBV25-1
TGTGCCAGCAGAGGGGGGGGGTCCCACACAGATACGCAGTATTTT
CASRGGGSHTDTQYF
>TRBD2|NA|TRBJ2-5|TRBV3-1/TRBV3-2
TGTGCCAGCACCCCCGGGGCCCTAATAGCGGGGCGGGGGGCCCAGTACTTC
CASTPGALIAGRGAQYF
>TRBD2|NA|TRBJ2-5|TRBV28
TGTGCCAGCAGCCGGCCAACTAGCGGGAGGGGACAAGAGACCCAGTACTTC
CASSRPTSGRGQETQYF
>NA|few|TRBJ1-6|TRBV6-1
TGTGCCAGCAGTGCTCTAACAGGGACGTATAATTCACCCCTCCACTTT
CASSALTGTYNSPLHF
>TRBD2|NA|TRBJ2-7|TRBV27
TGTGCCAGCAGTTCTCGACTAGCGGGAGGGCTCGAGCAGTACTTC
CASSSRLAGGLEQYF
>NA|once|TRBJ2-2|TRBV5-1
TGCGCCAGCAGCCTGGCGCAGGGGAGCAACACCGGGGAGCTGTTTTTT
CASSLAQGSNTGELFF
>NA|NA|TRBJ1-5|TRBV15
TGTGCCACCAGCAGAGACGGGGGCAATCAGCCCCAGCATTTT
CATSRDGGNQPQHF
>NA|NA|TRBJ2-3|TRBV7-9
TGTGCCAGCATGGGGCAAACCTACACAGATACGCAGTATTTT
CASMGQTYTDTQYF
>TRBD2|NA|TRBJ2-1|TRBV5-1
TGCGCCAGCAGCTTAGCGGGAGGAATTTCCCATGAGCAGTTCTTC
CASSLAGGISHEQFF
>NA|NA|TRBJ1-2|TRBV30
TGTGCCTGGAGCGGACGGGATAACTATGGCTACACCTTC
CAWSGRDNYGYTF
>NA|NA|TRBJ1-5|TRBV28
TGTGCCAGCAAAACAGGTAATCAGCCCCAGCATTTT
CASKTGNQPQHF
>NA|NA|TRBJ1-1|TRBV6-6
TGTGCCAGCAGCCGGACAGTGAACACTGAAGCTTTCTTT
CASSRTVNTEAFF
>NA|NA|TRBJ2-7|TRBV5-1
TGCGCCAGCAGCTTGATCGGGGGGCGAACCTACGAGCAGTACTTC
CASSLIGGRTYEQYF
>NA|NA|TRBJ1-2|TRBV20-1
TGCAGCCCTTGGGGGGGGTCCGGCTACACCTTC
CSPWGGSGYTF
>TRBD2|NA|TRBJ2-1|TRBV6-5
TGTGCCAGCAGTTACTCAGCTAGCGGGGTCCATGAGCAGTTCTTC
CASSYSASGVHEQFF
>NA|NA|TRBJ1-2|TRBV6-2/TRBV6-3
TGTGCCAGCAGTTACATGGGAGAGTATGGCTACACCTTC
CASSYMGEYGYTF
>NA|NA|TRBJ1-4|TRBV5-5
TGTGCCAGCAGCTTGGGAGAGAGTAATGAAAAACTGTTTTTT
CASSLGESNEKLFF